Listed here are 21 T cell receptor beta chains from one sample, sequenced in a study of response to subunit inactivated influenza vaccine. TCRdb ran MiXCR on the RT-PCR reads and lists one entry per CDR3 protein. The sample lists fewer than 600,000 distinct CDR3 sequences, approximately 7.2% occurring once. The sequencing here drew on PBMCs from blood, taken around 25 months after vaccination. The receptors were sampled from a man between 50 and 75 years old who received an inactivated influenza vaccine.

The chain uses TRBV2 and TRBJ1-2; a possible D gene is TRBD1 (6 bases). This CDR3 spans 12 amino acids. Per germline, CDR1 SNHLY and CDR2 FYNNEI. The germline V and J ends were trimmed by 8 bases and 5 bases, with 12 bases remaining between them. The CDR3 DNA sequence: TGTGCCAGCGACCTCAGGGGTTATGGCTACACCTTC. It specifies CASDLRGYGYTF.

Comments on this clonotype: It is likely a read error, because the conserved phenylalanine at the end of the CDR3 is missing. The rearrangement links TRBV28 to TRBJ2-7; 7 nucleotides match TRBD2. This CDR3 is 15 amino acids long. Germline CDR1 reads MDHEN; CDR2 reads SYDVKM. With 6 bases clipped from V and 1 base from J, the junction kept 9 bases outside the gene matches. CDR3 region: CASRSLGGGSYEQYS. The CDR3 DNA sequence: TGTGCCAGCAGGAGCCTGGGCGGGGGATCCTACGAGCAGTACTCC.

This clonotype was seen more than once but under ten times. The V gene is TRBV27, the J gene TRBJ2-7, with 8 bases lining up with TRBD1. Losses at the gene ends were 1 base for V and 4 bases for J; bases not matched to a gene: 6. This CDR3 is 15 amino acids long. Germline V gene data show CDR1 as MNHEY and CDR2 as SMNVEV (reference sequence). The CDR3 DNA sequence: TGTGCCAGCAGTTTATACGGGCAGGGGGCTTACGAGCAGTACTTC. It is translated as CASSLYGQGAYEQYF.

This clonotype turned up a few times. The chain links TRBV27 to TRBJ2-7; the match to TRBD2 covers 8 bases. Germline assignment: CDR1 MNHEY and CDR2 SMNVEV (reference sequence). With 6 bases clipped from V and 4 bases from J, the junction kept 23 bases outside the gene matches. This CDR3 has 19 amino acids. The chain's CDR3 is CASRPTLIWTSSNSYEQYF. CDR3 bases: TGTGCCAGCAGACCGACCTTAATTTGGACTAGCAGTAATTCATACGAGCAGTACTTC.

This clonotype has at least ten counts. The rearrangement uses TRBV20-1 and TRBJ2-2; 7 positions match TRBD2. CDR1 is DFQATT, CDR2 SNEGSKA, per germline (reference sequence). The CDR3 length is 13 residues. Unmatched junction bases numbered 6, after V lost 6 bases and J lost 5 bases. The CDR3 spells CSAAGETTGELFF. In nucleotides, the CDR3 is TGCAGTGCGGCGGGGGAGACGACCGGGGAGCTGTTTTTT.

The CDR3 region is CASSYSYAGTGELFF. In DNA, the CDR3 is TGTGCCAGCAGTTACTCGTACGCGGGCACCGGGGAGCTGTTTTTT. J is TRBJ2-2 and V is TRBV6-5; TRBD2 might be the D (5 bases). Trimming stripped 0 bases from V and 4 bases from J, with 9 bases between. Per germline, CDR1 MNHEY and CDR2 SVGAGI. CDR3 length: 15 amino acids.

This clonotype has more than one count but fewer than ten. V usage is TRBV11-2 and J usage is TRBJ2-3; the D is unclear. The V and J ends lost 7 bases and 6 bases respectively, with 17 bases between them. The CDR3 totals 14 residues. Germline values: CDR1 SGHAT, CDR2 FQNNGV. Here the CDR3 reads CASTLSRVTDTQYF. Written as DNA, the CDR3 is TGTGCCAGCACCTTGTCCCGGGTAACGGATACGCAGTATTTT. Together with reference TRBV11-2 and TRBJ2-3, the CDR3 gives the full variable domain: EAGVAQSPRYKIIEKRQSVAFWCNPISGHATLYWYQQILGQGPKLLIQFQNNGVVDDSQLPKDRFSAERLKGVDSTLKIQPAKLEDSAVYLCASTLSRVTDTQYFGPGTRLTVL.

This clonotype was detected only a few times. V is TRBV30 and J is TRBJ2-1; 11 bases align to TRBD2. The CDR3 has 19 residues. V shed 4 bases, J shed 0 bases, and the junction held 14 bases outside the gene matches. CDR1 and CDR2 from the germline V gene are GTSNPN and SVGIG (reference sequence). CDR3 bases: TGTGCCTGGACCTCGCCCCTCATTAGCGGGGGGGGCTCCTACAATGAGCAGTTCTTC. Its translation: CAWTSPLISGGGSYNEQFF.

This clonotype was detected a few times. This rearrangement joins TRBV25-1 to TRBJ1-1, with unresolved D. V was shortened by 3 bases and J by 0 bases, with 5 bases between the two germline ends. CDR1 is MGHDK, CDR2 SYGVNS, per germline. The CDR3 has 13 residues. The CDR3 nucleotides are TGTGCCAGCAGTGAGATGTTGAACACTGAAGCTTTCTTT. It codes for CASSEMLNTEAFF.

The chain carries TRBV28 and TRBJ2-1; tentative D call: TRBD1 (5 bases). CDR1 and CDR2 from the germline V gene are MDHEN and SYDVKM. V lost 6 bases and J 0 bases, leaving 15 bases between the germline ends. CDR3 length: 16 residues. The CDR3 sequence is CASRMWADSSYNEQFF. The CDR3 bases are TGTGCCAGCAGGATGTGGGCCGACAGCTCCTACAATGAGCAGTTCTTC.

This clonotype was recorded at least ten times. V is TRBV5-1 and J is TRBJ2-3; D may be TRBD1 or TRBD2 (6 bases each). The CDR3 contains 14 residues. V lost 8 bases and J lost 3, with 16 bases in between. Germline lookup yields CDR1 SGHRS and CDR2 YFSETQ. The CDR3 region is CASTLGGSTDTQYF. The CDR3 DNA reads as TGCGCCAGTACGTTAGGGGGGTCGACAGATACGCAGTATTTT.

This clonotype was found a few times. The CDR3 bases are TGTGCCAGCAGTTACTTGGTGGGGTCTGGAAACACCATATATTTT. Protein sequence: CASSYLVGSGNTIYF. The gene calls are TRBV6-5 and TRBJ1-3; D is unclear. Per the germline V gene, CDR1 is MNHEY and CDR2 is SVGAGI. CDR3 length equals 15 residues. Deletions cut 1 base from V and 1 base from J, with 8 bases between.

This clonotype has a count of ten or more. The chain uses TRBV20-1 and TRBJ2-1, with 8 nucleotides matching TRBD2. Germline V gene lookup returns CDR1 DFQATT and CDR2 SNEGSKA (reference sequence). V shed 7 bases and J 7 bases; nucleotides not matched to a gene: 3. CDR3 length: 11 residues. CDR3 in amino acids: CSVTGGNEQFF. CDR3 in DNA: TGCAGTGTCACGGGAGGGAATGAGCAGTTCTTC.

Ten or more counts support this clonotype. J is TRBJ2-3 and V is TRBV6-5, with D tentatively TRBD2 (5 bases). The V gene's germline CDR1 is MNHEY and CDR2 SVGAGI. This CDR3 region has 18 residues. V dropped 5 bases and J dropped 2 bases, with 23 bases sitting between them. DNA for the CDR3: TGTGCCAGCAGTCGACGTTCCTTAGCGTTCGGGAACACAGATACGCAGTATTTT. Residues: CASSRRSLAFGNTDTQYF.

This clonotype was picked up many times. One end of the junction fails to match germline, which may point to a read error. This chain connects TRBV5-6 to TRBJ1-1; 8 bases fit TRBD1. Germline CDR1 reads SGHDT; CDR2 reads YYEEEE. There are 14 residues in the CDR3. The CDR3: CASSRGQGNTEAFF. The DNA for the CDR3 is TGCGCCAGCAGCCGCGGACAGGGGAACACTGAAGCTTTCTTT.

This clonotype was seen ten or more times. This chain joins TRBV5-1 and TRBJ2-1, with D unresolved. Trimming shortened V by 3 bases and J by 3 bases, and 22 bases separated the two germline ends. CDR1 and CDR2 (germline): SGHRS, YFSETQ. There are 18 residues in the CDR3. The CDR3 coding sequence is TGCGCCAGCAGCTCTACCTTCCCTGTCCCTGGGGACTACAATGAGCAGTTCTTC. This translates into CASSSTFPVPGDYNEQFF.

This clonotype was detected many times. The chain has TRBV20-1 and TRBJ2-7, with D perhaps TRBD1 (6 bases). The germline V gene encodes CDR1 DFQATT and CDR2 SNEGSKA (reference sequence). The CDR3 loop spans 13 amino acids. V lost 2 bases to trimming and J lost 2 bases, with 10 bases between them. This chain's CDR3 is CSARPGVTYEQYF. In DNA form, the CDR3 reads TGCAGTGCTAGACCAGGGGTGACCTACGAGCAGTACTTC.

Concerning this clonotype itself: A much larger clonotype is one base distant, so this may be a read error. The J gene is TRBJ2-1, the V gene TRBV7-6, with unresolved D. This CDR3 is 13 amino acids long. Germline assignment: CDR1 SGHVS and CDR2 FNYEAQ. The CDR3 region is CASSQLQYIEQFF. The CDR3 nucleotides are TGTGCCAGCAGCCAGCTCCAGTACATTGAGCAGTTCTTC.

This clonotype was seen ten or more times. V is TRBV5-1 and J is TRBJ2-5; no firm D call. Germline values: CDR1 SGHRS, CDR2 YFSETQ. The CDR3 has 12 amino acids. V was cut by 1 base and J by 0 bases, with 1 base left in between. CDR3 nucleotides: TGCGCCAGCAGCTTGAACCAAGAGACCCAGTACTTC. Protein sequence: CASSLNQETQYF.

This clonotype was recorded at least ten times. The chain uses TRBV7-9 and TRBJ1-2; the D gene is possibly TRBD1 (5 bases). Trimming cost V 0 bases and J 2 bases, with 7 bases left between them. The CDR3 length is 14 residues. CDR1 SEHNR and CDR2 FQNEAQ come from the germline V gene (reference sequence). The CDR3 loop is CASSLAKGNYGYTF. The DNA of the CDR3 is TGTGCCAGCAGCTTAGCGAAGGGGAACTATGGCTACACCTTC.

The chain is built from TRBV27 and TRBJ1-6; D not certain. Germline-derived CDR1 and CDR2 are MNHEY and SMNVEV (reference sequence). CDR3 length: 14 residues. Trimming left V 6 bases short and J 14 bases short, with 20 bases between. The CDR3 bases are TGTGCCAGCAGGAATTCCGGCGCCTTAGGCACCCTCCACTTT. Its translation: CASRNSGALGTLHF.